A single sample is the source of the 27 T cell receptor beta chains below, sequenced in a study of T-cell memory formation after mild COVID-19. Each CDR3 protein gets one entry after TCRdb re-called the 5' RACE reads with MiXCR. The sample has about 290,000 distinct CDR3 sequences, approximately 16% seen once. The source material was PBMCs or a T cell subset sorted from them (not recorded which). All receptors come from a man between 18 and 29 years old who had mild COVID-19 (a few samples of this study predate the infection). Cell type and time point are not known.

Only a few counts were recorded for this clonotype. The gene calls are TRBV7-2 and TRBJ1-2; no reliable D call. The CDR3 is 13 residues long. Trimming shortened V by 5 bases and J by 8 bases, and 15 bases separated the two germline ends. The germline gives CDR1 SGHTA, CDR2 FQGNSA. The CDR3 region has the DNA TGTGCCAGCAGCCCGAGCGACGGGAAGGGCTACACCTTC. It encodes CASSPSDGKGYTF.

The chain carries TRBV6-5 and TRBJ2-5; tentative D call: TRBD2 (6 bases). With 5 bases removed from V and 3 bases from J, the gap between germline ends came to 16 bases. CDR1 is MNHEY, CDR2 SVGAGI, per germline. This CDR3 is built from 15 residues. The CDR3 loop reads CASSPPGLRKETQYF. CDR3 DNA: TGTGCCAGCAGTCCCCCGGGACTCCGTAAAGAGACCCAGTACTTC.

The CDR3 spells CAITGEIGQPQHF. The CDR3 nucleotides are TGTGCCATCACAGGGGAGATTGGTCAGCCCCAGCATTTT. The chain is built from TRBV10-3 and TRBJ1-5; D is possibly TRBD1 (6 bases). Germline lookup yields CDR1 ENHRY and CDR2 SYGVKD. The V end lost 7 bases, the J end lost 6 bases, and 13 bases lay between the germline ends. The CDR3 loop spans 13 amino acids.

The rearrangement links TRBV14 to TRBJ2-6; D gene ambiguous. CDR1 is SGHDN, CDR2 FVKESK, per germline. The CDR3 contains 14 residues. V lost 3 bases, J lost 4 bases, and 7 bases lay in between. The CDR3 protein is CASSHRTGANVLTF. In DNA, the CDR3 is TGTGCCAGCAGCCATAGGACCGGGGCCAACGTCCTGACTTTC.

This clonotype turned up a few times. The J gene is TRBJ2-3, the V gene TRBV6-4; D may be TRBD2 (7 bases). Germline loops: CDR1 MRHNA, CDR2 SNTAGT. V was shortened by 0 bases and J by 2 bases, with 12 bases between the two germline ends. This CDR3 is 16 amino acids long. Here the CDR3 reads CASSDSAGAPTDTQYF. The DNA of the CDR3 is TGTGCCAGCAGTGACTCCGCGGGGGCCCCCACAGATACGCAGTATTTT.

This clonotype was observed a single time. The gene calls are TRBV6-1 and TRBJ1-5; D gene ambiguous. Germline loops: CDR1 MNHNS, CDR2 SASEGT. The CDR3 covers 18 residues. Trimming shortened V by 6 bases and J by 0 bases, and 21 bases separated the two germline ends. The CDR3 DNA reads TGTGCCAGCAGAAACCGGGATCGCTACGTTTATAGCAATCAGCCCCAGCATTTT. It specifies CASRNRDRYVYSNQPQHF.

This chain links TRBV6-5 with TRBJ1-5; 8 bases line up with TRBD1. The CDR3 consists of 14 residues. Per the germline V gene, CDR1 is MNHEY and CDR2 is SVGAGI. V lost 2 bases to trimming and J lost 9 bases; unmatched junction nucleotides: 6. The chain's CDR3 is CASSYGQGALPQHF. As DNA, the CDR3 is TGTGCCAGCAGTTACGGGCAGGGGGCCCTGCCCCAGCATTTT.

The chain combines TRBV7-3 with TRBJ1-1, with unresolved D. This CDR3 region has 14 residues. Trimming pared 5 bases from V and 4 bases from J, leaving 14 bases between. Germline CDR1 reads SGHTA; CDR2 reads FQGTGA. CDR3 bases: TGTGCCAGCAGCAGAGAGAGGGAGGCCACTGAAGCTTTCTTT. This sequence encodes CASSREREATEAFF.

This clonotype turned up a few times. Here the CDR3 reads CASSYGRDSPLHF. The CDR3 DNA reads TGTGCCAGCAGTTACGGTCGGGATTCACCCCTCCACTTT. The chain couples TRBV6-5 to TRBJ1-6; D ambiguous. V was cut by 2 bases and J by 8 bases, with 7 bases left in between. The CDR3 has 13 residues. CDR1 and CDR2 from the germline V gene are MNHEY and SVGAGI.

This clonotype occurred a few times. The V and J genes are TRBV5-6 and TRBJ2-5; 7 bases map to TRBD2. V was pared by 5 bases and J by 2 bases, with 3 bases of the junction left unmatched. This CDR3 contains 13 residues. Germline values: CDR1 SGHDT, CDR2 YYEEEE. The CDR3, as DNA: TGTGCCAGCAGGACACTAGCGCAAGAGACCCAGTACTTC. This gives the protein CASRTLAQETQYF.

This clonotype was seen only a few times. The rearrangement joins TRBV2 to TRBJ1-2; unclear D gene. This CDR3 is 12 amino acids long. Germline CDR1 SNHLY, CDR2 FYNNEI. Trimming shortened V by 4 bases and J by 8 bases, and 11 bases separated the two germline ends. The CDR3 nucleotides read TGTGCCAGCAGTGTTATGCTAGAAGGCTACACCTTC. Residues: CASSVMLEGYTF.

The CDR3 coding sequence is TGTGCCTGGAGCGGTGGGCGGGGGGCCGCTGAGACCCAGTACTTC. It is translated as CAWSGGRGAAETQYF. The chain couples TRBV30 to TRBJ2-5, with TRBD2 identical over 8 bases. CDR3 length equals 15 residues. Germline assignment: CDR1 GTSNPN and CDR2 SVGIG (reference sequence). V lost 3 bases, J lost 5 bases, and 11 bases stayed unmatched.

The chain employs TRBV7-2 and TRBJ1-1, with 7 positions matching TRBD1. The germline gives CDR1 SGHTA, CDR2 FQGNSA. Trimming took 5 bases from V and 4 from J; bases not matched to a gene: 7. The CDR3 is made up of 14 amino acids. Written as DNA, the CDR3 is TGTGCCAGCAGCCCCTTCGGGACAGCCACTGAAGCTTTCTTT. The encoded protein is CASSPFGTATEAFF.

V gene TRBV9 combines with J gene TRBJ1-2; 8 nucleotides align to TRBD1. The germline gives CDR1 SGDLS, CDR2 YYNGEE. The J segment lost 8 bases and the V segment lost 2 bases, leaving 8 bases of the junction unmatched. There are 14 residues in the CDR3. CDR3 sequence (DNA): TGTGCCAGCAGCGTTCAGGGGGCGCGAAACGGCTACACCTTC. This gives the protein CASSVQGARNGYTF.

The rearrangement joins TRBV5-4 to TRBJ2-2, with 7 nucleotides matching TRBD2. The CDR3 loop spans 16 amino acids. CDR1 is SGHNT, CDR2 YYREEE, per germline (reference sequence). V was clipped by 4 bases and J by 1 base; unmatched bases: 7. The CDR3 sequence is CASSPSGGGNTGELFF. DNA for the CDR3: TGTGCCAGCAGCCCTTCCGGCGGGGGGAACACCGGGGAGCTGTTTTTT.

The V call is TRBV18, the J call TRBJ2-6; 9 bases are shared with TRBD1. The CDR3 is 18 amino acids. With 1 base clipped from V and 2 bases from J, the junction kept 6 bases outside the gene matches. Germline V gene sequence: CDR1 KGHSH, CDR2 LQKENI. CDR3 region: CASSPQGQGIAGANVLTF. The CDR3 nucleotides are TGTGCCAGCTCACCACAGGGACAGGGTATCGCTGGGGCCAACGTCCTGACTTTC.

CDR3 amino acids: CASTPRLAGGRAYEQYF. For the CDR3, the DNA is TGCGCCAGCACCCCCCGACTAGCGGGGGGGCGCGCCTACGAGCAGTACTTC. The chain links TRBV10-2 to TRBJ2-7; the match to TRBD2 covers 14 bases. The CDR3 totals 17 residues. The ends lost 7 bases at V and 2 bases at J; junction bases unmatched: 10. Germline CDR1 and CDR2: WSHSY and SAAADI.

This chain uses TRBV30 with TRBJ2-5; 10 bases align to TRBD2. The CDR3 sequence is 14 residues long. Germline V gene sequence: CDR1 GTSNPN, CDR2 SVGIG (reference sequence). Trimming took 2 bases from V and 3 from J; bases not matched to a gene: 3. The CDR3 region is CAWSSGTSEETQYF. The CDR3 DNA follows: TGTGCCTGGAGTTCGGGGACTAGCGAAGAGACCCAGTACTTC. Complete variable domain (other parts from reference TRBV30 and TRBJ2-5): SQTIHQWPATLVQPVGSPLSLECTVEGTSNPNLYWYRQAAGRGLQLLFYSVGIGQISSEVPQNLSASRPQDRQFILSSKKLLLSDSGFYLCAWSSGTSEETQYFGPGTRLLVL.

The chain couples TRBV9 to TRBJ2-2; D is perhaps TRBD2 (7 bases). Trimming removed 1 base from V and 3 bases from J, with 16 bases in between. Germline loops: CDR1 SGDLS, CDR2 YYNGEE. The CDR3 is 17 amino acids. Here the CDR3 DNA reads TGTGCCAGCAGCGTACGCCCTACAGGGAGGGACACCGGGGAGCTGTTTTTT. Residues: CASSVRPTGRDTGELFF.

This clonotype appeared many times. The chain has TRBV7-3 and TRBJ2-3; D call uncertain. CDR1 and CDR2 (germline): SGHTA, FQGTGA. Trimming shortened V by 1 base and J by 0 bases, and 5 bases separated the two germline ends. This CDR3 is 14 amino acids long. CDR3 DNA: TGTGCCAGCAGCTTAATGGGAAGCACAGATACGCAGTATTTT. This translates into CASSLMGSTDTQYF.

The chain employs TRBV4-1 and TRBJ2-5; D remains ambiguous. CDR3 length: 14 residues. Trimming left V 2 bases short and J 5 bases short, with 12 bases between. Germline values: CDR1 MGHRA, CDR2 YSYEKL. CDR3 in amino acids: CASSQRVGGETQYF. As DNA, the CDR3 is TGCGCCAGCAGCCAACGCGTAGGTGGGGAGACCCAGTACTTC.

The V call is TRBV7-2, the J call TRBJ1-2; no clear D gene. The V end was cut by 9 bases, the J end by 5 bases, with 7 bases between. The CDR3 length is 10 residues. Germline CDR1 is SGHTA and CDR2 is FQGNSA. For the CDR3, the DNA is TGTGCCAGACATCCGTATGGCTACACCTTC. Translating gives CARHPYGYTF.

This clonotype was seen a handful of times. The V and J genes are TRBV11-2 and TRBJ2-1, with 7 nucleotides matching TRBD2. Trimming at V came to 5 bases and at J to 4 bases, leaving 11 bases not matched to a gene. The CDR3 covers 16 residues. Germline lookup yields CDR1 SGHAT and CDR2 FQNNGV. Here the CDR3 reads CASSTLLTRGYNEQFF. The CDR3 DNA reads as TGTGCCAGCAGCACCCTACTCACGCGGGGGTACAATGAGCAGTTCTTC.

This clonotype was detected many times. This chain joins TRBV6-6 and TRBJ2-7, with D perhaps TRBD2 (6 bases). The CDR3 loop spans 15 amino acids. Germline loops: CDR1 MNHNY, CDR2 SVGAGI (reference sequence). Trimming shortened V by 3 bases and J by 2 bases, and 14 bases separated the two germline ends. The CDR3 DNA reads as TGTGCCAGCAGTTATCAGGGCACGGGAGCCTACGAGCAGTACTTC. Translated, it gives CASSYQGTGAYEQYF.

This chain links TRBV7-2 with TRBJ2-5; 7 bases fit TRBD1. V was pared by 5 bases and J by 6 bases, with 6 bases of the junction left unmatched. The CDR3 has 13 amino acids. Germline V gene sequence: CDR1 SGHTA, CDR2 FQGNSA. CDR3 sequence reads: CASSLWDSQTQYF. The CDR3 region has the DNA TGTGCCAGCAGCCTATGGGACAGTCAGACCCAGTACTTC.

This clonotype was counted a few times. The CDR3 loop is CASSDRAANRGTQYF. Here the CDR3 DNA reads TGTGCCAGCAGTGACCGGGCCGCAAATCGGGGAACCCAGTACTTC. The chain has TRBV6-2 or TRBV6-3 and TRBJ2-5; weak D call: TRBD2 (5 bases). The CDR3 consists of 15 residues. Trimming cost V 5 bases and J 8 bases, with 21 bases left between them. From germline, CDR1 is MNHEY and CDR2 SVGEGT.

The chain employs TRBV5-1 and TRBJ1-2, with unresolved D. This CDR3 is built from 15 residues. CDR1 and CDR2 (germline): SGHRS, YFSETQ. The V gene lost 4 bases and the J gene lost 3 bases, with 16 bases spanning the gap. CDR3 amino acids: CASSGWRESDYGYTF. Written as DNA, the CDR3 is TGCGCCAGCAGCGGTTGGAGGGAATCGGACTATGGCTACACCTTC.